These 20 T cell receptor beta chains came from one sample sequenced in a study of T-cell memory formation after mild COVID-19. Each CDR3 protein gets one entry after TCRdb re-called the 5' RACE reads with MiXCR. Of hundreds of thousands of distinct CDR3 sequences in the sample, 20% to 25% were seen once. Sequenced sample: PBMCs or a T cell subset sorted from them (not recorded which). The source is an adult woman who had mild COVID-19 (a few samples of this study predate the infection). Cell type and time point are not known.

This sequence joins TRBV24-1 and TRBJ2-5; TRBD2 is a possible D gene (6 bases). The CDR3 contains 14 residues. In germline, CDR1 is KGHDR, CDR2 SFDVKD. V was clipped by 7 bases and J by 3 bases, with 14 bases between them. CDR3 amino acids: CATSGWGEEETQYF. In nucleotides, the CDR3 is TGTGCCACCAGCGGATGGGGGGAGGAAGAGACCCAGTACTTC.

The gene calls are TRBV20-1 and TRBJ2-4; 7 bases match TRBD1. Germline V gene sequence: CDR1 DFQATT, CDR2 SNEGSKA (reference sequence). V dropped 8 bases and J dropped 3; count of bases not matched to a gene: 10. This CDR3 spans 14 amino acids. CDR3: CSSLQGTVKNIQYF. The CDR3, as DNA: TGCAGTTCCCTCCAAGGGACAGTCAAAAACATTCAGTACTTC.

This clonotype was detected ten times or more. V is TRBV7-9 and J is TRBJ2-5; the D is unclear. The V end lost 4 bases, the J end lost 0 bases, and 15 bases lay between the germline ends. CDR3 length equals 16 residues. Germline CDR1 SEHNR, CDR2 FQNEAQ (reference sequence). The CDR3 nucleotides read TGTGCCAGCAGCTCTCAACCAATGGGTTACCAAGAGACCCAGTACTTC. As protein: CASSSQPMGYQETQYF.

The CDR3 coding sequence is TGTGCCATCAGTGAGTCCTTTAGGCAGTCCTACGAGCAGTACTTC. Translating it yields CAISESFRQSYEQYF. This chain uses TRBV10-3 with TRBJ2-7; the D is unclear. V dropped 0 bases and J dropped 1 base, with 10 bases sitting between them. CDR1 is ENHRY and CDR2 is SYGVKD in the germline V gene. CDR3 size: 15 residues.

The chain couples TRBV9 to TRBJ1-1; a possible D gene is TRBD1 (6 bases). The V gene's germline CDR1 is SGDLS and CDR2 YYNGEE. V lost 6 bases and J 1 base, leaving 22 bases between the germline ends. This CDR3 has 17 amino acids. The CDR3 region has the DNA TGTGCCAGCACCCCCCCAATACAGGGAAAGTCGAACACTGAAGCTTTCTTT. Protein: CASTPPIQGKSNTEAFF.

This clonotype turned up a few times. The gene calls are TRBV6-1 and TRBJ1-2; D not certain. The V gene's germline CDR1 is MNHNS and CDR2 SASEGT. V was clipped by 7 bases and J by 0 bases, with 9 bases between them. The CDR3 consists of 13 residues. The CDR3 spells CASTPESNYGYTF. The CDR3 coding sequence is TGTGCCAGCACCCCGGAATCTAACTATGGCTACACCTTC.

V is TRBV20-1 and J is TRBJ2-1; possible D gene TRBD2, 6 bases. The CDR3 has 13 amino acids. Germline CDR1 reads DFQATT; CDR2 reads SNEGSKA (reference sequence). Trimming took off 4 bases at V and 9 bases at J, with 16 bases between the two ends. The CDR3 sequence: CSAMRESLGEQFF. The CDR3, as DNA: TGCAGTGCTATGCGGGAATCCCTTGGTGAGCAGTTCTTC.

This clonotype occurred a few times. The V gene is TRBV7-8, the J gene TRBJ1-5, with TRBD1 matching 9 bases. V gave up 4 bases and J gave up 6 bases; unmatched junction bases: 13. Germline V gene lookup returns CDR1 SGHVS and CDR2 FQNEAQ. The CDR3 has 17 residues. The CDR3 DNA reads TGTGCCAGCAGCTCAAGCGAGGGACTGGACAGGGGTCAGCCCCAGCATTTT. This translates into CASSSSEGLDRGQPQHF.

This clonotype was detected only a few times. The genes are TRBV19 and TRBJ1-6; TRBD1 agrees at 7 bases. CDR3 size: 12 residues. CDR1 is LNHDA and CDR2 is SQIVND in the germline V gene (reference sequence). After removal of 3 bases from V and 11 bases from J, the junction contained 1 base not matched to a gene. The CDR3, as DNA: TGTGCCAGTAGTATCGGGACAGCACCCCTCCACTTT. The encoded protein is CASSIGTAPLHF.

The rearrangement uses TRBV18 and TRBJ2-5; TRBD2 matches at 7 bases. Germline CDR1 and CDR2: KGHSH and LQKENI. Trimming removed 1 base from V and 5 bases from J; junction bases left unmatched: 1. The CDR3 consists of 13 residues. CDR3 sequence (DNA): TGTGCCAGCTCACCACGGCGGGGGGAGACCCAGTACTTC. Amino acid sequence: CASSPRRGETQYF.

This clonotype was detected only a few times. The rearrangement uses TRBV7-9 and TRBJ2-1; 10 bases line up with TRBD2. This CDR3 comprises 18 residues. The germline V gene has CDR1 SEHNR and CDR2 FQNEAQ (reference sequence). V was clipped by 6 bases and J by 5 bases; unmatched bases: 16. CDR3 protein: CASRDGGSGGALNNEQFF. The CDR3 region has the DNA TGTGCCAGCAGGGACGGTGGAAGCGGGGGGGCTCTGAACAATGAGCAGTTCTTC.

The chain joins TRBV7-9 to TRBJ2-7; 8 nucleotides align to TRBD1. The CDR3 covers 16 residues. Germline CDR1 and CDR2: SEHNR and FQNEAQ (reference sequence). With 5 bases clipped from V and 2 bases from J, the junction kept 11 bases outside the gene matches. The CDR3 region is CASSQASGQDAYEQYF. Here the CDR3 DNA reads TGTGCCAGCAGCCAAGCCTCGGGACAGGACGCCTACGAGCAGTACTTC.

This chain connects TRBV7-2 to TRBJ1-5; no definite D call. Looked up from germline, CDR1 is SGHTA and CDR2 is FQGNSA. This CDR3 has 14 amino acids. Trimming took off 5 bases at V and 3 bases at J, with 11 bases between the two ends. The CDR3 sequence is CASSPYFSNQPQHF. CDR3 sequence (DNA): TGTGCCAGCAGCCCGTACTTTTCCAATCAGCCCCAGCATTTT.

As regards this clonotype: Germline and junction disagree at one end, which may indicate a read error. As DNA, the CDR3 is TGTGCCAGCAGTTATGATTTTGGAGTTGGGGGCAACCAGCCCCAGCATTTT. Protein: CASSYDFGVGGNQPQHF. This chain joins TRBV12-3 or TRBV12-4 and TRBJ1-5; D may be TRBD1 (6 bases). CDR3 length equals 17 residues.

This rearrangement joins TRBV18 to TRBJ1-2; D ambiguous. Germline CDR1 and CDR2: KGHSH and LQKENI. Trimming left V 3 bases short and J 4 bases short, with 15 bases between. CDR3 length: 15 residues. DNA of the CDR3: TGTGCCAGCTCACCTACGAAGGGAATCCGCTATGGCTACACCTTC. It yields the protein CASSPTKGIRYGYTF.

The chain combines TRBV2 with TRBJ2-5; 7 bases fit TRBD2. Germline CDR1 reads SNHLY; CDR2 reads FYNNEI. The CDR3 covers 17 residues. V shed 2 bases, J shed 2 bases, and the junction held 11 bases outside the gene matches. CDR3 amino acids: CASSEWVERGVQETQYF. The CDR3 nucleotides read TGTGCCAGCAGTGAATGGGTGGAGCGGGGAGTTCAAGAGACCCAGTACTTC.

This clonotype was seen only a few times. The gene calls are TRBV25-1 and TRBJ2-5, with a weak D call TRBD1 (5 bases). The CDR3 extends over 15 amino acids. Per germline, CDR1 MGHDK and CDR2 SYGVNS. The V and J ends lost 4 bases and 5 bases respectively, with 17 bases between them. The CDR3 nucleotides read TGTGCCAGCAGTGGGGGCCTCATAGTTGGGGAGACCCAGTACTTC. Residues: CASSGGLIVGETQYF.

This clonotype appeared many times. The rearrangement uses TRBV30 and TRBJ2-5; D is unresolved. Germline V gene lookup returns CDR1 GTSNPN and CDR2 SVGIG (reference sequence). V was cut by 2 bases and J by 5 bases, with 6 bases left in between. The length of the CDR3 is 11 residues. The CDR3 loop reads CAWSKWETQYF. The CDR3 coding sequence is TGTGCCTGGAGTAAGTGGGAGACCCAGTACTTC.

V usage is TRBV7-2 and J usage is TRBJ2-1; 8 bases match TRBD2. Trimming at V came to 2 bases and at J to 2 bases, leaving 8 bases not matched to a gene. CDR3 length equals 17 residues. The V gene's germline CDR1 is SGHTA and CDR2 FQGNSA. CDR3 nucleotide sequence: TGTGCCAGCAGCTTATCCTACGGGGGGGACGCCTACAATGAGCAGTTCTTC. Protein sequence: CASSLSYGGDAYNEQFF.

This clonotype was seen a handful of times. V usage is TRBV3-1 and J usage is TRBJ2-2; 9 bases map to TRBD2. The J segment lost 2 bases and the V segment lost 0 bases, leaving 4 bases of the junction unmatched. Per the germline V gene, CDR1 is LGHDT and CDR2 is YNNKEL (reference sequence). There are 17 residues in the CDR3. CDR3 sequence: CASSQDGLAGNTGELFF. DNA for the CDR3: TGTGCCAGCAGCCAAGATGGCCTAGCGGGAAACACCGGGGAGCTGTTTTTT.